This TCR beta chain appears in the sequencing data of a study of monozygotic twins with cystic fibrosis. Study-level information: Libraries were built from about 3 micrograms of fragmented DNA using approximately 15 PCR cycles.

Profiling relied on immunoSEQ multiplex PCR, and the TCRdb table lists in-frame clones only, not all of them. The table lists about 9,100 clones, 91% of them singletons. This clone was seen a handful of times. As yet, its antigen is unknown. Trimming shortened V by 1 base and J by 8 bases, and 14 bases separated the two germline ends. The CDR3 runs 13 residues. The germline CDR1 and CDR2 sequences are GTSNPN and SVGIG (reference sequence). Findings and limits, study-wide: Co-twins had the most similar V usage for 13 of 16 pairs, J for 8. Median Simpson clonality of roughly 0.0093 suggested naive T cells predominated.

The source of this sequence is a boy between 2 and 10 years old with cystic fibrosis. The sequenced sample was blood. The rearrangement uses TRBV30 and TRBJ1-2; the D is unclear. Here the CDR3 DNA reads TGTGCCTGGAGTGATCTAAGGGTGAGCGGCTACACCTTC. Residues: CAWSDLRVSGYTF.